Below, 25 T cell receptor beta chains from the same sample are listed, as sequenced in a study of cytomegalovirus exposure and HLA in healthy donors. The study ran its PCR with 60 Vbeta and 13 Jbeta primers. The assay was immunoSEQ multiplex PCR, and TCRdb's table has in-frame clones only and misses some. The sample features roughly 120,000 clones, with over 2% in its top ten. Sequencing used PBMCs. The receptors derive from a man in his forties in good health and CMV-seronegative.

The V call is TRBV27, the J call TRBJ1-1; D is uncertain. Trimming shortened V by 8 bases and J by 1 base, and 5 bases separated the two germline ends. In germline, CDR1 is MNHEY, CDR2 SMNVEV (reference sequence). CDR3 length: 11 amino acids. DNA for the CDR3: TGTGCCAGCCGGGGGAACACTGAAGCTTTCTTT. Amino acid sequence: CASRGNTEAFF.

This rearrangement joins TRBV7-2 to TRBJ2-3; 8 bases are shared with TRBD2. The V gene end was trimmed by 2 bases and the J gene end by 6 bases; junction bases not matched to a gene: 7. The germline CDR1 and CDR2 sequences are SGHTA and FQGNSA. The CDR3 loop spans 15 amino acids. The CDR3 loop reads CASSLYGRGGDTQYF. In DNA, the CDR3 is TGTGCCAGCAGCTTATACGGGAGGGGGGGGGATACGCAGTATTTT.

On this clone itself: A read error may account for a junction end that differs from germline. The rearrangement joins TRBV7-2 to TRBJ1-2; D is ambiguous. Germline CDR1 reads SGHTA; CDR2 reads FQGNSA. CDR3 length equals 13 residues. CDR3 coding DNA: TGTGCCAGCAGCCCAGGCCCTGGCTATCGCTACACCTTC. This sequence encodes CASSPGPGYRYTF.

This chain links TRBV10-3 with TRBJ2-1; 8 bases align to TRBD1. With 2 bases clipped from V and 0 bases from J, the junction kept 0 bases outside the gene matches. CDR1 and CDR2 from the germline V gene are ENHRY and SYGVKD. This CDR3 is built from 15 residues. CDR3 nucleotides: TGTGCCATCAGTGAGACAGGGGGCTCCTACAATGAGCAGTTCTTC. It yields the protein CAISETGGSYNEQFF.

This rearrangement joins TRBV6-5 to TRBJ2-1; 8 bases match TRBD2. J was trimmed by 10 bases and V by 4 bases; bases with no gene match: 15. This CDR3 has 16 residues. Germline V gives CDR1 MNHEY, CDR2 SVGAGI. The CDR3 DNA is TGTGCCAGCAGTTCCCGTGGGGCGGGAGGCCCGCTGGAGCAGTTCTTC. Protein: CASSSRGAGGPLEQFF.

The genes are TRBV7-2 and TRBJ1-3; D remains ambiguous. V was trimmed by 5 bases and J by 3 bases, leaving 5 bases between them. The CDR3 loop spans 12 amino acids. Germline CDR1 reads SGHTA; CDR2 reads FQGNSA. The CDR3 DNA sequence: TGTGCCAGCAGCCCCGGTGGAAACACCATATATTTT. It specifies CASSPGGNTIYF.

This chain connects TRBV28 to TRBJ1-5, with 7 bases matching TRBD1. The CDR3 loop spans 17 amino acids. CDR1 is MDHEN, CDR2 SYDVKM, per germline. V dropped 3 bases and J dropped 1; count of bases not matched to a gene: 9. CDR3 DNA: TGTGCCAGCAGTTTTAGCCCGGGACAGAGGAGCAATCAGCCCCAGCATTTT. The encoded protein is CASSFSPGQRSNQPQHF.

The V gene is TRBV9, the J gene TRBJ2-7, with 7 bases fitting TRBD2. Unmatched junction bases numbered 9, after V lost 0 bases and J lost 3 bases. The CDR3 length is 16 residues. Germline V CDR1 and CDR2: SGDLS, YYNGEE. DNA for the CDR3: TGTGCCAGCAGCGTAGCTGGGTCGGGGGGTGACTACGAGCAGTACTTC. This sequence encodes CASSVAGSGGDYEQYF.

The chain combines TRBV27 with TRBJ1-5; TRBD1 aligns across 7 bases. Germline CDR1 is MNHEY and CDR2 is SMNVEV (reference sequence). The J segment lost 0 bases and the V segment lost 2 bases, leaving 7 bases of the junction unmatched. This CDR3 spans 17 amino acids. CDR3 coding DNA: TGTGCCAGCAGTTTAAGGCCAGGGGGATATAGCAATCAGCCCCAGCATTTT. This encodes CASSLRPGGYSNQPQHF.

The chain is built from TRBV28 and TRBJ1-5; perhaps TRBD1 as D (5 bases). Germline V gene lookup returns CDR1 MDHEN and CDR2 SYDVKM. Trimming cost V 6 bases and J 1 base, with 13 bases left between them. This CDR3 has 15 amino acids. CDR3 bases: TGTGCCAGCAGGATGGGGGGGATGAGCAATCAGCCCCAGCATTTT. This encodes CASRMGGMSNQPQHF.

The CDR3 nucleotides read TGTGCCAGCAGCTTAACTTCGGGGGTGGGGACTGAAGCTTTCTTT. Translated, it gives CASSLTSGVGTEAFF. The rearrangement joins TRBV7-3 to TRBJ1-1; the D gene is possibly TRBD1 (5 bases). The CDR3 is 15 residues long. Germline CDR1 reads SGHTA; CDR2 reads FQGTGA. The ends were cut back, 0 bases at V and 5 bases at J, with 13 bases in the middle.

The chain employs TRBV10-3 and TRBJ2-3, with 7 bases lining up with TRBD2. V shed 7 bases, J shed 4 bases, and the junction held 11 bases outside the gene matches. Germline assignment: CDR1 ENHRY and CDR2 SYGVKD. This CDR3 contains 15 residues. In nucleotides, the CDR3 is TGTGCCATCACCGACCGGGCGGGAGATGCAGATACGCAGTATTTT. Its translation: CAITDRAGDADTQYF.

V is TRBV10-2 and J is TRBJ2-5; tentative D call: TRBD2 (6 bases). CDR3 length: 14 amino acids. CDR1 is WSHSY and CDR2 is SAAADI in the germline V gene. V was shortened by 4 bases and J by 4 bases, with 13 bases between the two germline ends. The DNA of the CDR3 is TGCGCCAGCAGTGCGGCGGGGACTTTAGAGACCCAGTACTTC. Encoded protein: CASSAAGTLETQYF.

The chain links TRBV19 to TRBJ2-1, with 9 bases aligning to TRBD2. Trimming cost V 3 bases and J 4 bases; bases outside gene matches: 7. Germline V lookup: CDR1 LNHDA, CDR2 SQIVND (reference sequence). The CDR3 sequence is 16 residues long. Here the CDR3 DNA reads TGTGCCAGTAGTATTCAAGGCGGGAGGGCATACAATGAGCAGTTCTTC. It is translated as CASSIQGGRAYNEQFF.

V is TRBV11-2 and J is TRBJ2-7; TRBD1 matches 8 bases. V dropped 1 base and J dropped 2; count of bases not matched to a gene: 4. CDR1 and CDR2 (germline): SGHAT, FQNNGV. The CDR3 loop spans 15 amino acids. CDR3 nucleotides: TGTGCCAGCAGCTTAGTCCCGACAGGGGCCTACGAGCAGTACTTC. Translated, it gives CASSLVPTGAYEQYF.

The chain is built from TRBV5-4 and TRBJ2-5; 8 nucleotides match TRBD2. Germline V CDR1 and CDR2: SGHNT, YYREEE (reference sequence). V lost 6 bases and J lost 7; bases outside the gene matches: 17. The CDR3 runs to 16 residues. CDR3 region: CASTRTTSGPSGTQYF. DNA for the CDR3: TGTGCCAGCACGCGAACAACTAGCGGACCCTCGGGGACCCAGTACTTC. The full variable domain, with the rest looked up from reference TRBV5-4 and TRBJ2-5, is ETGVTQSPTHLIKTRGQQVTLRCSSQSGHNTVSWYQQALGQGPQFIFQYYREEENGRGNFPPRFSGLQFPNYSSELNVNALELDDSALYLCASTRTTSGPSGTQYFGPGTRLLVL.

V gene TRBV10-3 combines with J gene TRBJ2-7, with D perhaps TRBD1 (8 bases). V dropped 7 bases and J dropped 10 bases, with 23 bases sitting between them. The length of the CDR3 is 14 residues. Looked up from germline, CDR1 is ENHRY and CDR2 is SYGVKD. The CDR3 region is CAITETGGRAPQYF. The CDR3 DNA sequence: TGTGCCATCACCGAAACAGGGGGGAGGGCCCCTCAGTACTTC.

The V call is TRBV7-9, the J call TRBJ1-1, with D unclear. Between the trimmed V and J ends, which lost 3 bases and 5 bases, there was a span of 10 bases. The CDR3 length is 13 residues. CDR1 and CDR2 from the germline V gene are SEHNR and FQNEAQ (reference sequence). DNA for the CDR3: TGTGCCAGCAGCTTTCCGTCGGGGACTGAAGCTTTCTTT. It specifies CASSFPSGTEAFF.

J is TRBJ2-3 and V is TRBV29-1; D perhaps matches TRBD2 (6 bases). This CDR3 region has 15 residues. Germline CDR1 reads SQVTM; CDR2 reads ANQGSEA. Between the trimmed V and J ends, which lost 3 bases and 5 bases, there was a span of 18 bases. CDR3 loop: CSVEEGRGRGDTQYF. CDR3 sequence (DNA): TGCAGCGTTGAGGAGGGCCGGGGCCGGGGAGATACGCAGTATTTT.

The chain recombines TRBV7-9 with TRBJ2-3; 7 nucleotides agree with TRBD1. V shed 5 bases, J shed 0 bases, and the junction held 11 bases outside the gene matches. The CDR3 consists of 17 residues. In germline, CDR1 is SEHNR, CDR2 FQNEAQ (reference sequence). Here the CDR3 reads CASSVRGTRGSTDTQYF. The CDR3 coding sequence is TGTGCCAGCAGCGTAAGGGGAACCAGGGGGAGCACAGATACGCAGTATTTT.

The chain employs TRBV5-1 and TRBJ2-5, with D possibly being TRBD1 (6 bases). CDR1 is SGHRS and CDR2 is YFSETQ in the germline V gene. The CDR3 extends over 14 amino acids. With 2 bases removed from V and 4 bases from J, the gap between germline ends came to 12 bases. The CDR3 sequence is CASSLGTRGETQYF. CDR3 in DNA: TGCGCCAGCAGCTTAGGGACAAGGGGAGAGACCCAGTACTTC.

The chain combines TRBV7-3 with TRBJ2-5, with 8 nucleotides matching TRBD2. After removal of 5 bases from V and 1 base from J, the junction contained 3 bases not matched to a gene. In germline, CDR1 is SGHTA, CDR2 FQGTGA. The CDR3 spans 14 residues. The CDR3 DNA reads as TGTGCCAGCAGCCACGGGGGGGTCCAAGAGACCCAGTACTTC. It specifies CASSHGGVQETQYF.

V and J are TRBV6-5 and TRBJ1-3; tentatively, D is TRBD1 (6 bases). Germline lookup yields CDR1 MNHEY and CDR2 SVGAGI. The CDR3 has 16 residues. V lost 4 bases, J lost 9 bases, and 22 bases lay in between. The CDR3 is CASSSSGGQVGATIYF. The CDR3 bases are TGTGCCAGCAGTTCCTCGGGGGGGCAGGTGGGGGCCACCATATATTTT.

The chain links TRBV19 to TRBJ2-2; TRBD2 aligns across 8 bases. Trimming took 4 bases from V and 1 from J; bases not matched to a gene: 5. The CDR3 spans 16 residues. Per the germline V gene, CDR1 is LNHDA and CDR2 is SQIVND (reference sequence). CDR3 residues: CASSTQSGGNTGELFF. The CDR3 coding sequence is TGTGCCAGTAGTACACAAAGCGGGGGGAACACCGGGGAGCTGTTTTTT.

The rearrangement joins TRBV10-2 to TRBJ1-5; possible D gene TRBD1, 6 bases. This CDR3 is 13 amino acids long. CDR1 WSHSY and CDR2 SAAADI come from the germline V gene. Trimming removed 6 bases from V and 0 bases from J, with 6 bases in between. CDR3 bases: TGCGCCAGCAGCAGGGGTAGCAATCAGCCCCAGCATTTT. Translating it yields CASSRGSNQPQHF.